These T cell receptor beta chains were read from a single sample in a study of blood T cell repertoires in COVID-19. Profiled with immunoSEQ multiplex PCR; TCRdb holds only in-frame clones, not every one. The sample includes 130,000 to 150,000 clones, 75% to 90% of them seen just once. Specimen: peripheral blood. The receptors derive from a woman aged 55-70 years with COVID-19, enrolled during active disease. CDR3s include the opening cysteine and the closing phenylalanine or tryptophan. Fields, in order: V gene, D gene, clone size, J gene, CDR3 DNA, CDR3 protein. D genes are given only for firm matches. Where a row states a size, it is once, few, many or the class of an expanded clone; other rows omit it.

>TRBV6-5|NA|once|TRBJ1-4
TGTGCCAGCAGTTACGCCGGGGAGAATGAAAAACTGTTTTTT
CASSYAGENEKLFF
>TRBV20-1|NA|NA|TRBJ2-1
TGCAGTGCTAGTGGGACTGTCAATGAGCAGTTCTTC
CSASGTVNEQFF
>TRBV5-8|NA|NA|TRBJ1-6
TGTGCCAGCAGTCCCTACACAGGGACCGGTTCACCCCTCCACTTT
CASSPYTGTGSPLHF
>TRBV2|NA|NA|TRBJ2-7
TGTGCCAGCAGTGTCGGGGAATTGCGGTACTTC
CASSVGELRYF
>TRBV5-1|NA|NA|TRBJ2-5
TGCGCCAGCAGCAGAGAGGCTCCTGGGTCGGAGACCCAGTACTTC
CASSREAPGSETQYF
>TRBV20-1|NA|few|TRBJ1-5
TGCAGTGCTAGTATTGACACAGGCAGCAATCAGCCCCAGCATTTT
CSASIDTGSNQPQHF
>TRBV10-3|NA|NA|TRBJ1-2
TGTGCCATCAGTAACAGGGTACACTATGGCTACACCTTC
CAISNRVHYGYTF
>TRBV6-4|TRBD1|many|TRBJ2-6
TGTGCCAGCAGTGACGGGTCAGGGGGTCACTCTGGGGCCAACGTCCTGACTTTC
CASSDGSGGHSGANVLTF
>TRBV7-9|NA|NA|TRBJ1-2
TGTGCCAGCAGCTTAGTAGCCGACTATGGCTACACCTTC
CASSLVADYGYTF
>TRBV9|NA|NA|TRBJ2-7
TGTGCCAGCAGCGTAGGCCAGGCCGTTACCTACGAGCAGTACTTC
CASSVGQAVTYEQYF
>TRBV9|TRBD2|NA|TRBJ2-3
TGTGCCAGCAGCGTAGGCCTAGCGGGGGCCCTTAGCACAGATACGCAGTATTTT
CASSVGLAGALSTDTQYF
>TRBV5-8|TRBD1|few|TRBJ1-3
TGTGCCAGCAGCCGGGACAGGGGGAAAGGGTCTGGAAACACCATATATTTT
CASSRDRGKGSGNTIYF
>TRBV9|TRBD1|NA|TRBJ2-2
TGTGCCAGCAGCGCGACAGGGTTTACCGCCGGGGAGCTGTTTTTT
CASSATGFTAGELFF
>TRBV19|TRBD1|NA|TRBJ1-2
TGTGCCAGTAGTGGTACAGGGGAATTGAACTATGGCTACACCTTC
CASSGTGELNYGYTF
>TRBV5-1|TRBD2|NA|TRBJ2-7
TGCGCCAGCAGCATGGCGGGGGGGCACTTTGACGAGCAGTACTTC
CASSMAGGHFDEQYF
>TRBV5-1|NA|NA|TRBJ2-7
TGCGCCTCGCGTAACTCCTACGAGCAGTACTTC
CASRNSYEQYF
>TRBV29-1|TRBD1|NA|TRBJ1-3
TGCAGCGTTTCCCGTCTGGCGGACAGGGCTGGAAACACCATATATTTT
CSVSRLADRAGNTIYF
>TRBV6-6|NA|NA|TRBJ2-1
TGTGCCAGCAGTTACCGAACAGGGTCAGGCAATGAGCAGTTCTTC
CASSYRTGSGNEQFF